This TCR beta chain was sequenced in a study of CXCR3-negative and CXCR3-positive naive CD8 T cells (dated by TCRdb to about 2019). At the level of the whole study: In total, roughly 140 million TRB reads were obtained, which works out to roughly 1.5 +/- 0.3 million reads per library. For the TRBV-TRBJ cluster analysis, the naive subsets came from about 5 donors, while the memory cells came from 3 donors. Diversity and physicochemical repertoire analyses covered roughly ten donors pooled from two independent experiments.

The CDR3 goes from the cysteine to the phenylalanine over 14 residues. No DNA is recorded. The germline V gene supplies CDR1 MGHRA and CDR2 YSYEKL. The listed sequencing device is NextSeq 550. The Human TCR Profiling Kit (MiLaboratory) was used to make UMI-labeled 5' RACE TRB cDNA libraries. The full amount of extracted RNA was used for cDNA synthesis, and the full amount of resulting cDNA was used for PCR amplification. Libraries were prepared in parallel with an identical number of PCR cycles. The paper's data handling went like this. With a minimum of two reads required per UMI, MIGEC and MiXCR pulled out about 50,000 +/- 10,000 unique UMI-labeled TRB cDNA molecules from each library. On average, roughly 40,000 +/- 10,000 functional in-frame TRB CDR3 nucleotide clonotypes lacking stop codons were found per library. After each sample was downsampled to 5000 UMI-labeled TRB molecules, VDJtools was used to calculate diversity metrics such as normalized Shannon-Wiener and Chao1. Clonotype-size-weighted physicochemical properties of the central five CDR3 residues (interaction energy, strength, volume and Kidera factor 4) were computed in VDJtools. TCRdb reprocessed the reads, and each CDR3 protein sequence is entered once, without DNA. The V and J calls shown here were made by TCRdb, not taken from the authors' results. This sample's listing comprises some 130,000 distinct CDR3 sequences. In total, the top ten clones hold less than 0.3% of the sample.

Each CD8+ T cell subset was flow-sorted in triplicate, with roughly 330,000 cells per subset placed directly into RLT lysis buffer. To keep memory contaminants out, a stringent definition of naive CD8+ T cells was applied: CD45RO-CCR7+CD27+CD95-. Using standard density gradient centrifugation, peripheral blood mononuclear cells were isolated from buffy coats. Naive CXCR3-negative and CXCR3-positive CD8+ T cells were flow-sorted on a FACSAria III. Total RNA was extracted from sorted cells using an RNeasy Mini Kit. Comments on this clonotype: No cognate antigen has been identified for it.

The study at large found these results: Comparably high repertoire diversity was found in both naive subsets, whereas much lower repertoire diversity was found in memory CD8+ T cells. Because surface CD5, which is linked to self-reactivity in mice, was comparable between the naive subsets, TCR interaction strength was also inferred from the physicochemical properties of TRB CDR3s. Within the same donor, TRBV-TRBJ usage looked similar between naive CXCR3-negative and CXCR3-positive cells, but memory cells had distinct patterns. Compared with CXCR3-negative naive cells, CXCR3-positive naive cells had TRB CDR3s with higher hydrophobicity (lower Kidera factor 4), lower energy, and higher strength and volume indices. Because CXCR3 expression was partially decreased after cryopreservation, freshly isolated PBMCs were used for most assays.

The TCR originated in a human donor in good health. Some clones in this sample may be carry-over from other donors' samples. The sequenced sample consisted of naive CXCR3- CD8+ T cells from blood. The intended sense of this specimen's cell subset or site label: CD45RO-CCR7+CD27+CD95- naive CD8+ T cells lacking CXCR3 (TNR3-). The sequence joins TRBV4-1 to TRBJ1-1; TCRdb's D call, TRBD1, is unchecked because there is no DNA. This receptor has the CDR3 CASGVLGGDTEAFF.